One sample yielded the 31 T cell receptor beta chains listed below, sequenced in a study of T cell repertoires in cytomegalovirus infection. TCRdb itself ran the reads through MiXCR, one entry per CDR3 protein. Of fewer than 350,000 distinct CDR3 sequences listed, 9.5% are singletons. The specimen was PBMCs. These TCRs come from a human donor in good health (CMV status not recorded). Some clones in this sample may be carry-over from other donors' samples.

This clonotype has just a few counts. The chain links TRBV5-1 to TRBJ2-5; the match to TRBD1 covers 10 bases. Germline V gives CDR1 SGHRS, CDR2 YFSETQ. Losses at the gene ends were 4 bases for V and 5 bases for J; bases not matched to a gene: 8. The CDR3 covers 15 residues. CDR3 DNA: TGCGCCAGCAGCACCGACAGGGGGCGATGGGAGACCCAGTACTTC. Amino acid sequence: CASSTDRGRWETQYF.

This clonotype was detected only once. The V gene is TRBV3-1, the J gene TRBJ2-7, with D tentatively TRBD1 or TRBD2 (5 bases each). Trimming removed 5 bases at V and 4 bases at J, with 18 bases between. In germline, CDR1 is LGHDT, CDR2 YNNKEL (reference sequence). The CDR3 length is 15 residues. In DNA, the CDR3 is TGTGCCAGCAGCTCAAGATGGTGGGACGGATACGAGCAGTACTTC. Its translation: CASSSRWWDGYEQYF.

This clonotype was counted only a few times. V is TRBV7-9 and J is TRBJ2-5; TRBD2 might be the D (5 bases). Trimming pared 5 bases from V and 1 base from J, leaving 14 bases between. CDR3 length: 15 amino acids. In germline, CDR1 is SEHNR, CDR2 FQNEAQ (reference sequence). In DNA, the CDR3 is TGTGCCAGCAGCACACCTCGCGGGTCCCAAGAGACCCAGTACTTC. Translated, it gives CASSTPRGSQETQYF. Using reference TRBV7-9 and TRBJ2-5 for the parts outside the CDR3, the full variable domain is DTGVSQNPRHKITKRGQNVTFRCDPISEHNRLYWYRQTLGQGPEFLTYFQNEAQLEKSRLLSDRFSAERPKGSFSTLEIQRTEQGDSAMYLCASSTPRGSQETQYFGPGTRLLVL.

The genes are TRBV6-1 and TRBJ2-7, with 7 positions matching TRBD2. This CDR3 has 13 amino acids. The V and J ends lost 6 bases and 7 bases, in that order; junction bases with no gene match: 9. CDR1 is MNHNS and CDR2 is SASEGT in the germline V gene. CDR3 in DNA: TGTGCCAGCAGGCCGGGGGGATTGGGAGAGCAGTACTTC. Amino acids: CASRPGGLGEQYF.

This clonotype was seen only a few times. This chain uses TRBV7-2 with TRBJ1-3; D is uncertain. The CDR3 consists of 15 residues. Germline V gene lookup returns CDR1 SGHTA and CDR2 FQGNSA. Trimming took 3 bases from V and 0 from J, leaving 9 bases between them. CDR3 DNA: TGTGCCAGCAGCTTCGGCAGCAGCTCTGGAAACACCATATATTTT. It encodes CASSFGSSSGNTIYF.

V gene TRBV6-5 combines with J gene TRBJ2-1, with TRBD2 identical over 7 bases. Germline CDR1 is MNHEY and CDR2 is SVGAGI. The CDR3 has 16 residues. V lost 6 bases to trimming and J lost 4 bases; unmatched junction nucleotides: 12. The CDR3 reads CASSSYLAALYNEQFF. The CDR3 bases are TGTGCCAGCAGCTCCTATCTAGCGGCGTTGTACAATGAGCAGTTCTTC.

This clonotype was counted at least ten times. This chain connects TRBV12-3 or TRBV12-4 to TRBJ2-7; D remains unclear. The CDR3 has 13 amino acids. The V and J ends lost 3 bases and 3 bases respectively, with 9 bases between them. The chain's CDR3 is CASSLMGYYEQYF. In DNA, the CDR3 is TGTGCCAGCAGTTTGATGGGCTACTACGAGCAGTACTTC.

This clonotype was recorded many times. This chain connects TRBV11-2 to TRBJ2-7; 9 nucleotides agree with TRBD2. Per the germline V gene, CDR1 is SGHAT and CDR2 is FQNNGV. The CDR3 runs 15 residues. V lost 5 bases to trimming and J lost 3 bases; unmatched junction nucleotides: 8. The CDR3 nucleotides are TGTGCCAGCAGCCGCGGGAGGGGCGGGAGCTACGAGCAGTACTTC. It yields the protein CASSRGRGGSYEQYF.

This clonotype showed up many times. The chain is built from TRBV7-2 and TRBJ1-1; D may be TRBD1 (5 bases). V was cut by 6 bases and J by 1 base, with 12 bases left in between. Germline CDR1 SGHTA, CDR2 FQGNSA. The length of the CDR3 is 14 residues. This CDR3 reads CASRWGTGNTEAFF. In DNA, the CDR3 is TGTGCCAGCAGATGGGGGACGGGGAACACTGAAGCTTTCTTT.

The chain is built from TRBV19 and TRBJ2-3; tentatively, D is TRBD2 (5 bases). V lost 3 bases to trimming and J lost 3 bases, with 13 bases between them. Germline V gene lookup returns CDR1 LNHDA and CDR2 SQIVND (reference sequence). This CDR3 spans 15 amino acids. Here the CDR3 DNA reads TGTGCCAGTAGTATTCGGCTAGCCGAAACAGATACGCAGTATTTT. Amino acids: CASSIRLAETDTQYF.

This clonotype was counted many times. CDR3 sequence reads: CASSLPRGLGSYEQYF. DNA of the CDR3: TGTGCCAGCAGTTTGCCCCGGGGGTTGGGCTCCTACGAGCAGTACTTC. The rearrangement joins TRBV28 to TRBJ2-7; D possibly corresponds to TRBD2 (6 bases). CDR3 length equals 16 residues. Germline CDR1 is MDHEN and CDR2 is SYDVKM. V lost 3 bases and J 0 bases, leaving 15 bases between the germline ends.

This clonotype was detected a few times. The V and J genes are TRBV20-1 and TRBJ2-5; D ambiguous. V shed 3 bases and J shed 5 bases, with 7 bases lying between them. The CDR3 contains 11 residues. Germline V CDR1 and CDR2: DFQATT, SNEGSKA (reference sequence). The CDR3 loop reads CSASGPETQYF. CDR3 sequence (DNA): TGCAGTGCTAGCGGTCCGGAGACCCAGTACTTC.

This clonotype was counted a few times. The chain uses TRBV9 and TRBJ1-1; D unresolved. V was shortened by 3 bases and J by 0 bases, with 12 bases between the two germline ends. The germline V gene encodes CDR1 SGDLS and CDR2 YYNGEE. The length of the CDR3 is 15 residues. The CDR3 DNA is TGTGCCAGCAGCGCTCGACCAGATATGAACACTGAAGCTTTCTTT. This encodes CASSARPDMNTEAFF.

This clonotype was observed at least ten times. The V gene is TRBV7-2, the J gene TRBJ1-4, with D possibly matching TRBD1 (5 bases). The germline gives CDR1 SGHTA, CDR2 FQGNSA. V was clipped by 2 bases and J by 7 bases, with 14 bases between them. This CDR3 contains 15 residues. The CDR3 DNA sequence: TGTGCCAGCAGCTTATTTGGAGGGCAGGGTGAAAAACTGTTTTTT. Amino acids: CASSLFGGQGEKLFF. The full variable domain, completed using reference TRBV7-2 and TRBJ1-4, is GAGVSQSPSNKVTEKGKDVELRCDPISGHTALYWYRQSLGQGLEFLIYFQGNSAPDKSGLPSDRFSAERTGGSVSTLTIQRTQQEDSAVYLCASSLFGGQGEKLFFGSGTQLSVL.

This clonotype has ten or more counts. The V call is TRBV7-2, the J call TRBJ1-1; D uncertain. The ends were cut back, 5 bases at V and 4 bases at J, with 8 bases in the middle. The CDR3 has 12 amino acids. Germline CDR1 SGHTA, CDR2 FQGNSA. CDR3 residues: CASSPYRTEAFF. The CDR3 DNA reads TGTGCCAGCAGCCCTTACCGCACTGAAGCTTTCTTT.

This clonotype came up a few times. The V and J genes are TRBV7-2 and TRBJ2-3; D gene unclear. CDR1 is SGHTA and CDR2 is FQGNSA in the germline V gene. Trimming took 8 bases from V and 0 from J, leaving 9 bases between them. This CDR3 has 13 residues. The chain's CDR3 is CASVRSSTDTQYF. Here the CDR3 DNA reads TGTGCCAGCGTGCGGTCCAGCACAGATACGCAGTATTTT.

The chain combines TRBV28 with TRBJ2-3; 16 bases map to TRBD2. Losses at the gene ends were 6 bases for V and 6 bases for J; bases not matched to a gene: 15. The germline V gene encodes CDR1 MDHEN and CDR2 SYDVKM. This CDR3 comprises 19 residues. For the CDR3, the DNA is TGTGCCAGCAGCCAACCTCCGGGACTAGCGGGAGGGCCGATGGATACGCAGTATTTT. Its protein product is CASSQPPGLAGGPMDTQYF.

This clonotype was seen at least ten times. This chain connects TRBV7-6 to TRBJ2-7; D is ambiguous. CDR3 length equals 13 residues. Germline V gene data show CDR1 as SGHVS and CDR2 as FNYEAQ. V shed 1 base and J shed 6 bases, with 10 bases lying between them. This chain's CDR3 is CASSLVQLGEQYF. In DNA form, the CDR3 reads TGTGCCAGCAGCTTAGTCCAATTAGGCGAGCAGTACTTC.

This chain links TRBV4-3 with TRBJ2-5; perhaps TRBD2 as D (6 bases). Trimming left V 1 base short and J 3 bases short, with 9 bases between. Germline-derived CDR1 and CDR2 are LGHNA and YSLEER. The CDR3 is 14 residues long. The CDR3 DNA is TGCGCCAGCAGCCAAGGGAGGGGCGAAGAGACCCAGTACTTC. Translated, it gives CASSQGRGEETQYF.

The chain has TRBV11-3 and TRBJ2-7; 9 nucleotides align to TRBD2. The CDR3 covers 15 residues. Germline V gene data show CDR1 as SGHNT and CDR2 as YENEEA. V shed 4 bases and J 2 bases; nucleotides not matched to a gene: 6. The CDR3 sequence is CASSSSAGGPYEQYF. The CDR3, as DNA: TGTGCCAGCAGCTCTTCGGCGGGAGGGCCCTACGAGCAGTACTTC. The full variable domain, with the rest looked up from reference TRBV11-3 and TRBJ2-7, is EAGVVQSPRYKIIEKKQPVAFWCNPISGHNTLYWYLQNLGQGPELLIRYENEEAVDDSQLPKDRFSAERLKGVDSTLKIQPAELGDSAVYLCASSSSAGGPYEQYFGPGTRLTVT.

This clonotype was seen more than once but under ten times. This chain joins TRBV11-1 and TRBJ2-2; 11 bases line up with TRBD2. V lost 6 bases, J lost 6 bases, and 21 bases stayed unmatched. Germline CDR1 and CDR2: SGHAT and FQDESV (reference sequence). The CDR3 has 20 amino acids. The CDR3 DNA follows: TGTGCCAGCAGGCCCTCCGGGACTAGCGGACTGCACCCCTCGTCCGGGGAGCTGTTTTTT. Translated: CASRPSGTSGLHPSSGELFF.

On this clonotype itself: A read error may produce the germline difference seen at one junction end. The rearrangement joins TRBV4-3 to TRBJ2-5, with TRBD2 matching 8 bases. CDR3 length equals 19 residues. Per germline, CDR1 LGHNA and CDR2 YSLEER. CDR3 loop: CSSSQDGPSRGGYQETQYF. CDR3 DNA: TGCTCCAGCAGCCAAGATGGACCCTCTCGCGGGGGGTACCAAGAGACCCAGTACTTC.

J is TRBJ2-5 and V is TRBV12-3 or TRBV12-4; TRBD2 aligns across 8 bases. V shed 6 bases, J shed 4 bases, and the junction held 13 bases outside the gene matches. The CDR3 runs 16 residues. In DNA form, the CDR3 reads TGTGCCAGCAGGAAGCAGGTGATAGCGGGAAGAGAGACCCAGTACTTC. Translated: CASRKQVIAGRETQYF.

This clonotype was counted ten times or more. CDR3 nucleotides: TGTGCCAGCAGCACAGGGGGTAGAGGCTACACCTTC. It translates to CASSTGGRGYTF. The gene calls are TRBV25-1 and TRBJ1-2; 8 bases are shared with TRBD1. J lost 8 bases, V lost 6 bases, and 5 bases had no gene match. From germline, CDR1 is MGHDK and CDR2 SYGVNS. This CDR3 contains 12 residues.

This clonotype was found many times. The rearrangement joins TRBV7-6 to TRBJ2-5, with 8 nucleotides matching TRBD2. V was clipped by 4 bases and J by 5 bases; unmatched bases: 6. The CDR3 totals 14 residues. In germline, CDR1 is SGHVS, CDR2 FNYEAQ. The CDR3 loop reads CASSSDGGAETQYF. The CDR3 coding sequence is TGTGCCAGCAGCTCGGACGGGGGGGCCGAGACCCAGTACTTC.

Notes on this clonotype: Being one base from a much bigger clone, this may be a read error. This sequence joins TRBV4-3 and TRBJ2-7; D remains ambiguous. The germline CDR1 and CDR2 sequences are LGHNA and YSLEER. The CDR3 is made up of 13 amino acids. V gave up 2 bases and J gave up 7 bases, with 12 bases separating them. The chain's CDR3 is CASSQTVSWEQYF. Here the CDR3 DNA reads TGCGCCAGCAGCCAAACCGTATCTTGGGAGCAGTACTTC.

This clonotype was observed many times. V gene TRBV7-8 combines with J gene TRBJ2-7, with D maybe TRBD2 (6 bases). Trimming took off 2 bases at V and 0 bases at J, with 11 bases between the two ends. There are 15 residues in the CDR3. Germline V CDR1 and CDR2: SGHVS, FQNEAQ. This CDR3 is CASSLSGGSSYEQYF. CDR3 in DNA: TGTGCCAGCAGCTTAAGTGGGGGGAGCTCCTACGAGCAGTACTTC.

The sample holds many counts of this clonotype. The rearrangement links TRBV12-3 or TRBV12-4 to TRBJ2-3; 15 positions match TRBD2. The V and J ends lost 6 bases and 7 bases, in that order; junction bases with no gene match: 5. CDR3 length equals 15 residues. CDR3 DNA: TGTGCCAGCAGCATCGGGACTAGCGGGAGGAATACGCAGTATTTT. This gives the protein CASSIGTSGRNTQYF.

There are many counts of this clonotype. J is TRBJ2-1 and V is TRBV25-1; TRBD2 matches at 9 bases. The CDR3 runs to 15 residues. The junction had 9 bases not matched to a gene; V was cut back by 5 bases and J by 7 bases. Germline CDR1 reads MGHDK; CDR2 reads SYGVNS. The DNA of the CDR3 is TGTGCCAGCAGTCCCCGTGGCGGGGGGGGGAATGAGCAGTTCTTC. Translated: CASSPRGGGGNEQFF.

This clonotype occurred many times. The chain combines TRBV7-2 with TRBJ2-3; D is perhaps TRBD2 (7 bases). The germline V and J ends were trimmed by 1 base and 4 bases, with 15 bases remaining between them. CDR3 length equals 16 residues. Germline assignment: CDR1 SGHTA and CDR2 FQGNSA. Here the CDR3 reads CASSLVPGGGPDTQYF. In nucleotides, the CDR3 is TGTGCCAGCAGCTTAGTTCCCGGCGGGGGCCCAGATACGCAGTATTTT.

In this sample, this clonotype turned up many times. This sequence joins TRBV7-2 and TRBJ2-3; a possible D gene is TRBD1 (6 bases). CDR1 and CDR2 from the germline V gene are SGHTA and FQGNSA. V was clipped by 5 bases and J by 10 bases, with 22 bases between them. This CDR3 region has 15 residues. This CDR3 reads CASSPTRGKGRSQYF. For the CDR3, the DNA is TGTGCCAGCAGCCCGACGAGGGGGAAAGGTCGCTCGCAGTATTTT.